This TCR beta chain was obtained from a study of regulatory T cells in long-lasting Graves disease. Time point in this sample: persistent/refractory GD, antithyroid drugs over 5 years with positive TRAb. From RNA extracted from PBMCs, the TCR library was made. As collected, the peripheral blood samples measured around 9 milliliters each and went into EDTA tubes. Points on this clonotype: Its antigen is unknown.

Arm-PCR of CDR3 regions with iRepertoire HTBI primers generated TCR beta libraries. TCRdb reprocessed the multiplex PCR reads with MiXCR, giving one entry per CDR3 protein. The table shows about 460,000 distinct CDR3 sequences, with less than 25% occurring only once. Regarding the study as a whole: Blood alone, not thyroid tissue, was studied. TRBV28 was favored in persistent disease, as were TRBJ1-2 and TRBJ2-5. Accuracy might have suffered from few samples.

Trimming took 5 bases from V and 2 from J, leaving 16 bases between them. The germline gives CDR1 SGDLS, CDR2 YYNGEE. CDR3 length equals 15 residues. Sequenced here: peripheral blood mononuclear cells (PBMCs), sampled when the disease was refractory, from a patient treated with antithyroid drugs. This sequence was found in a female donor with Graves disease. The chain is built from TRBV9 and TRBJ1-2; D remains unclear. CDR3 loop: CASRPRETDNYGYTF. The CDR3 DNA follows: TGTGCCAGCAGACCCCGTGAGACGGACAACTATGGCTACACCTTC.